The following is a TCR beta chain sequence with its context. The antigen remains undetermined. A clone one base away is much larger, so this may be a read error. This record belongs to a study of T cells in Graves' hyperthyroidism and ophthalmopathy. Study-wide results and limits: Also found in blood were most expanded thyroid clonotypes above 0.001.

This CDR3 spans 13 amino acids. Trimming pared 5 bases from V and 3 bases from J, leaving 10 bases between. Germline assignment: CDR1 SNHLY and CDR2 FYNNEI. Template material for amplifying TCR beta CDR3 regions consisted of RNA transcripts. Primed by the HTBI set, a first-round RT-PCR was run on the TCR CDR3. A single record per CDR3 protein comes from TCRdb applying MiXCR to the multiplex PCR reads. This table holds hundreds of thousands of distinct CDR3 sequences, about 35% found once. This TCR was recovered from a woman between 40 and 50 years old with Graves' hyperthyroidism. The sequencing sample was made of blood. The gene calls are TRBV2 and TRBJ2-5; D possibly corresponds to TRBD1 (6 bases). The CDR3 coding sequence is TGTGCCAGCAGTTCGAGGACAGAAGAGACCCAGTACTTC. This sequence encodes CASSSRTEETQYF.